The source of this TCR beta chain is a study of identical twins. Study findings and constraints: A lower insertion count was a feature of abundant cord blood beta clonotypes, with no such feature in memory repertoires.

A single record per CDR3 protein comes from TCRdb applying MiXCR to the 5' RACE reads. The sample yields some 730,000 distinct CDR3 sequences, roughly 18% seen once. Germline loops: CDR1 SGHRS, CDR2 YFSETQ. Trimming removed 0 bases from V and 7 bases from J; junction bases left unmatched: 5. This CDR3 region has 15 residues. This clonotype was counted at least ten times. The antigen is unknown. These sequences were also reported in another study, on T cells expressing NK-cell markers. In that study: These same clonotypes (in four donors) also led the CD3+CD56-NKG2C+ fraction.

V gene TRBV5-1 combines with J gene TRBJ2-1; 9 bases are shared with TRBD2. Specimen: PBMCs. The receptor was derived from a woman aged 18-30 years in good health. The CDR3 spells CASSLGERGANEQFF. DNA of the CDR3: TGCGCCAGCAGCTTGGGAGAGCGGGGGGCTAATGAGCAGTTCTTC.